Listed below are T cell receptor beta chains from one sample, sequenced in a study of long-term antiretroviral therapy in people with HIV. Produced via immunoSEQ multiplex PCR; TCRdb's table is partial and in-frame only. The table includes roughly 24,000 clones, about 82% detected once. Specimen: unsorted PBMCs, collected 1.6 years after starting antiretroviral therapy. These receptors were obtained from a man in his forties with HIV. Both conserved end residues are part of each CDR3. A D gene is named only where the DNA matches it firmly. The listing skips clone size in some rows; elsewhere it reads once, few, many or a size class.

D gene: NA; V gene: TRBV5-6; clone size: once; J gene: TRBJ1-6; CDR3 DNA: TGTGCCAGCAACCGACAGTACAATTCACCCCTCCACTTT; CDR3 protein: CASNRQYNSPLHF
D gene: NA; V gene: TRBV2; clone size: NA; J gene: TRBJ2-1; CDR3 DNA: TGTGCCAGCAGTGGCCTAGGGGCGAATGAGCAGTTCTTC; CDR3 protein: CASSGLGANEQFF
D gene: NA; V gene: TRBV6-1; clone size: NA; J gene: TRBJ2-7; CDR3 DNA: TGTGCCAGCACCGGGCCACCCGACTACGAGCAGTACTTC; CDR3 protein: CASTGPPDYEQYF
D gene: NA; V gene: TRBV5-4; clone size: NA; J gene: TRBJ2-3; CDR3 DNA: TGTGCCAGCAGCTTGTTTCTAGATACGCAGTATTTT; CDR3 protein: CASSLFLDTQYF
D gene: TRBD2; V gene: TRBV5-6; clone size: NA; J gene: TRBJ2-7; CDR3 DNA: TGTGCCAGCAGCTTGGGACTAGCTTGGTACGAGCAGTACTTC; CDR3 protein: CASSLGLAWYEQYF
D gene: NA; V gene: TRBV7-2; clone size: NA; J gene: TRBJ1-5; CDR3 DNA: TGTGCCAGCAGCTTCACTAATAGCAATCAGCCCCAGCATTTT; CDR3 protein: CASSFTNSNQPQHF
D gene: NA; V gene: TRBV5-4; clone size: few; J gene: TRBJ1-6; CDR3 DNA: TGTGCCAGCAGCTTGGGTAGTAATTCACCCCTCCACTTT; CDR3 protein: CASSLGSNSPLHF
D gene: NA; V gene: TRBV5-1; clone size: NA; J gene: TRBJ1-5; CDR3 DNA: TGCGCCAGCAGCTCGAGGGTCAGGGCCCTGAACAATCAGCCCCAGCATTTT; CDR3 protein: CASSSRVRALNNQPQHF
D gene: NA; V gene: TRBV2; clone size: NA; J gene: TRBJ2-6; CDR3 DNA: TGTGCCGGGCATCGGAACTCTGGGGCCAACGTCCTGACTTTC; CDR3 protein: CAGHRNSGANVLTF
D gene: NA; V gene: TRBV11-2; clone size: NA; J gene: TRBJ2-5; CDR3 DNA: TGTGCCAGCAACCTCGCGGGCAGAATCCAAGAGACCCAGTACTTC; CDR3 protein: CASNLAGRIQETQYF
D gene: TRBD2; V gene: TRBV7-9; clone size: NA; J gene: TRBJ2-1; CDR3 DNA: TGTGCCAGCAGCTTACCCCGACTAGCCAGCTCCTACAATGAGCAGTTCTTC; CDR3 protein: CASSLPRLASSYNEQFF
D gene: TRBD1; V gene: TRBV6-1; clone size: NA; J gene: TRBJ1-1; CDR3 DNA: TGTGCCAGCAAACCGGACAGGGCCCCGAACACTGAAGCTTTCTTT; CDR3 protein: CASKPDRAPNTEAFF
D gene: NA; V gene: TRBV9; clone size: NA; J gene: TRBJ2-7; CDR3 DNA: TGTGCCAGCAGCGTAGCCGACAGATCCTACGAGCAGTACTTC; CDR3 protein: CASSVADRSYEQYF
D gene: NA; V gene: TRBV11-2; clone size: NA; J gene: TRBJ2-3; CDR3 DNA: TGTGCCAGCAGCTCAGTAATCAGAGATACGCAGTATTTT; CDR3 protein: CASSSVIRDTQYF
D gene: NA; V gene: TRBV6-1; clone size: NA; J gene: TRBJ2-7; CDR3 DNA: TGTGCCAGCAGGACCCGGGGGGCCCCCTACGAGCAGTACTTC; CDR3 protein: CASRTRGAPYEQYF
D gene: TRBD2; V gene: TRBV25-1; clone size: once; J gene: TRBJ2-5; CDR3 DNA: TGTGCCACGGGGGGAATAGCGGGACAAGAGACCCAGTACTTC; CDR3 protein: CATGGIAGQETQYF
D gene: NA; V gene: TRBV9; clone size: NA; J gene: TRBJ2-6; CDR3 DNA: TGTGCCAGCAGGGGTGGGCTTAACGCTGGGGCCAACGTCCTGACTTTC; CDR3 protein: CASRGGLNAGANVLTF
D gene: NA; V gene: TRBV6-6; clone size: NA; J gene: TRBJ1-5; CDR3 DNA: TGTGCCAGCAGAATACAGGGAAATCAGCCCCAGCATTTT; CDR3 protein: CASRIQGNQPQHF